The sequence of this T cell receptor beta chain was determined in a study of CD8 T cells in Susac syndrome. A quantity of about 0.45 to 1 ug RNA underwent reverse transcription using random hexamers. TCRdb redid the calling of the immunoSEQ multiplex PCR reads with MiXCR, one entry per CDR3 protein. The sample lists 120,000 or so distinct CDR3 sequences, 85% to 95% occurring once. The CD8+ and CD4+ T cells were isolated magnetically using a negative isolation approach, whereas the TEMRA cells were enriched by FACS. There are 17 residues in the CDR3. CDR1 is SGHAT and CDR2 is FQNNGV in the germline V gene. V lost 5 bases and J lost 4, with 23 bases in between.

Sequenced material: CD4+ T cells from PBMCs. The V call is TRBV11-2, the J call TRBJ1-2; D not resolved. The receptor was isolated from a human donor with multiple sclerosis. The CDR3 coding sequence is TGTGCCAGCAGCCCCCGGCTGGTACAGCCTCTAGTCTATGGCTACACCTTC. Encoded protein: CASSPRLVQPLVYGYTF.